One sample yielded the 27 T cell receptor beta chains listed below, sequenced in a study of identical twins. In TCRdb, the 5' RACE reads were re-called with MiXCR into one record per CDR3 protein. The sample shows about 290,000 distinct CDR3 sequences, roughly 9.8% of them seen only once. These data were also reused for a study on yellow fever vaccine responses in identical twins.

The sequenced sample was CD8+ T cells sorted from blood. The receptors originated from a young woman in good health.

V usage is TRBV2 and J usage is TRBJ1-5; TRBD1 matches 7 bases. CDR1 and CDR2 (germline): SNHLY, FYNNEI. J lost 5 bases, V lost 5 bases, and 6 bases had no gene match. CDR3 length: 14 amino acids. CDR3 amino acids: CASSNAGGYQPQHF. The CDR3 DNA reads TGTGCCAGCAGTAACGCAGGGGGATATCAGCCCCAGCATTTT.

This clonotype was observed a few times. CDR3 region: CASSLSLLAGGGSYEQYF. For the CDR3, the DNA is TGTGCCAGCAGTTTATCGCTACTAGCGGGGGGGGGCTCCTACGAGCAGTACTTC. The genes are TRBV27 and TRBJ2-7; 13 nucleotides agree with TRBD2. Germline CDR1 and CDR2: MNHEY and SMNVEV (reference sequence). V shed 0 bases, J shed 0 bases, and the junction held 5 bases outside the gene matches. The CDR3 totals 18 residues.

In its sample, this clonotype was seen many times. This chain joins TRBV12-3 or TRBV12-4 and TRBJ2-7; 7 bases agree with TRBD1. After removal of 5 bases from V and 2 bases from J, the junction contained 3 bases not matched to a gene. The CDR3 loop spans 13 amino acids. CDR3 residues: CASSVGQTYEQYF. The DNA for the CDR3 is TGTGCCAGCAGTGTGGGACAGACCTACGAGCAGTACTTC.

Only a few counts were recorded for this clonotype. The genes are TRBV27 and TRBJ2-3, with 8 nucleotides matching TRBD2. Germline CDR1 is MNHEY and CDR2 is SMNVEV (reference sequence). Trimming cost V 4 bases and J 6 bases; bases outside gene matches: 9. The length of the CDR3 is 15 residues. As DNA, the CDR3 is TGTGCCAGCAGTTCACTACTAGCGGAGGCGGATACGCAGTATTTT. It specifies CASSSLLAEADTQYF.

In this sample, this clonotype turned up a few times. The chain employs TRBV30 and TRBJ2-3; the D call may be TRBD1 or TRBD2 (7 bases each). The V and J ends lost 7 bases and 4 bases respectively, with 18 bases between them. Germline CDR1 GTSNPN, CDR2 SVGIG (reference sequence). This CDR3 has 14 amino acids. CDR3 DNA: TGTGCCTCCGAGGGAGGGGGCGTCGCAGATACGCAGTATTTT. Translation gives CASEGGGVADTQYF.

This clonotype appeared many times. The V gene is TRBV29-1, the J gene TRBJ2-7; D is possibly TRBD1 (5 bases). V was trimmed by 6 bases and J by 3 bases, leaving 9 bases between them. This CDR3 has 11 amino acids. The V gene's germline CDR1 is SQVTM and CDR2 ANQGSEA. The CDR3 loop reads CSVRTGYEQYF. The CDR3 DNA follows: TGCAGCGTGCGTACAGGCTACGAGCAGTACTTC.

This clonotype was recorded once. V usage is TRBV7-8 and J usage is TRBJ2-5; possibly TRBD2 for D (6 bases). This CDR3 is built from 14 residues. The ends were cut back, 1 base at V and 5 bases at J, with 11 bases in the middle. Germline-derived CDR1 and CDR2 are SGHVS and FQNEAQ. The CDR3 reads CASSLVPSEETQYF. The CDR3 DNA is TGTGCCAGCAGCTTAGTCCCTAGCGAGGAGACCCAGTACTTC.

By its share, this clonotype is medium-sized. The chain links TRBV4-2 to TRBJ2-7; D perhaps matches TRBD1 (6 bases). The ends were cut back, 1 base at V and 4 bases at J, with 11 bases in the middle. Germline V gene data show CDR1 as LGHNA and CDR2 as YNFKEQ. CDR3 length: 14 amino acids. Written as DNA, the CDR3 is TGTGCCAGCAGCCAAGGGGGGCAGTCGTACGAGCAGTACTTC. It translates to CASSQGGQSYEQYF.

The rearrangement links TRBV7-6 to TRBJ2-3; a weak D match, TRBD1 (6 bases). The germline V and J ends were trimmed by 2 bases and 1 base, with 16 bases remaining between them. The CDR3 length is 17 residues. CDR1 and CDR2 from the germline V gene are SGHVS and FNYEAQ. The CDR3 here is CASSLPPQGWGTDTQYF. The CDR3 nucleotides read TGTGCCAGCAGCTTACCTCCTCAGGGGTGGGGCACAGATACGCAGTATTTT. Full variable domain (rest looked up from reference TRBV7-6 and TRBJ2-3): GAGVSQSPRYKVTKRGQDVALRCDPISGHVSLYWYRQALGQGPEFLTYFNYEAQQDKSGLPNDRFSAERPEGSISTLTIQRTEQRDSAMYRCASSLPPQGWGTDTQYFGPGTRLTVL.

There are a few counts of this clonotype. This chain connects TRBV5-1 to TRBJ2-1; 13 bases fit TRBD2. The ends lost 4 bases at V and 8 bases at J; junction bases unmatched: 3. The germline gives CDR1 SGHRS, CDR2 YFSETQ. The CDR3 runs 14 residues. CDR3 region: CASSTGLAGDEQFF. CDR3 sequence (DNA): TGCGCCAGCAGCACCGGACTAGCGGGAGATGAGCAGTTCTTC. Together with reference TRBV5-1 and TRBJ2-1, the CDR3 gives the full variable domain: KAGVTQTPRYLIKTRGQQVTLSCSPISGHRSVSWYQQTPGQGLQFLFEYFSETQRNKGNFPGRFSGRQFSNSRSEMNVSTLELGDSALYLCASSTGLAGDEQFFGPGTRLTVL.

This clonotype has ten or more counts. The chain combines TRBV4-3 with TRBJ2-2, with a tentative D call TRBD2 (5 bases). CDR3 length: 15 residues. Germline CDR1 reads LGHNA; CDR2 reads YSLEER. V lost 0 bases and J 5 bases, leaving 10 bases between the germline ends. The CDR3 region is CASSQELGGTGELFF. CDR3 nucleotides: TGCGCCAGCAGCCAAGAATTAGGAGGAACCGGGGAGCTGTTTTTT.

Only a few counts were recorded for this clonotype. This CDR3 reads CASSQGVGPGANVLTF. As DNA, the CDR3 is TGTGCCAGCAGCCAAGGGGTGGGCCCTGGGGCCAACGTCCTGACTTTC. This chain joins TRBV7-9 and TRBJ2-6, with a weak D call TRBD1 (5 bases). The CDR3 is made up of 16 amino acids. Germline loops: CDR1 SEHNR, CDR2 FQNEAQ (reference sequence). Trimming took 5 bases from V and 2 from J, leaving 13 bases between them.

The chain combines TRBV2 with TRBJ2-7, with 7 bases matching TRBD1. There are 13 residues in the CDR3. V shed 8 bases and J 2 bases; nucleotides not matched to a gene: 6. Germline assignment: CDR1 SNHLY and CDR2 FYNNEI. The CDR3 sequence: CASWDSEAYEQYF. The CDR3 DNA is TGTGCCAGCTGGGACAGCGAAGCCTACGAGCAGTACTTC.

This clonotype was picked up a small number of times. The chain uses TRBV10-3 and TRBJ2-2; 9 bases are shared with TRBD1. The CDR3 covers 17 residues. V lost 3 bases to trimming and J lost 5 bases; unmatched junction nucleotides: 10. Germline CDR1 and CDR2: ENHRY and SYGVKD. CDR3: CAISDYPGQGSTGELFF. CDR3 DNA: TGTGCCATCAGTGATTATCCGGGACAGGGATCAACCGGGGAGCTGTTTTTT.

This clonotype was found a few times. This chain connects TRBV10-3 to TRBJ2-1; 9 positions agree with TRBD2. The V gene's germline CDR1 is ENHRY and CDR2 SYGVKD. The CDR3 is 16 amino acids. V shed 0 bases, J shed 7 bases, and the junction held 7 bases outside the gene matches. As DNA, the CDR3 is TGTGCCATCAGTGAGTCGGCGGCTAGCGGGGCTAATGAGCAGTTCTTC. The encoded protein is CAISESAASGANEQFF.

This clonotype was seen more than once but under ten times. The chain recombines TRBV7-9 with TRBJ2-3; the match to TRBD1 covers 11 bases. The CDR3 has 13 residues. In germline, CDR1 is SEHNR, CDR2 FQNEAQ (reference sequence). The V and J ends lost 9 bases and 6 bases, in that order; junction bases with no gene match: 5. CDR3 in amino acids: CASSGTGGDTQYF. The CDR3 DNA reads TGTGCCAGTTCCGGGACAGGGGGGGATACGCAGTATTTT.

Ten or more counts support this clonotype. The chain recombines TRBV7-3 with TRBJ2-3; D possibly corresponds to TRBD1 (5 bases). The V and J ends lost 1 base and 3 bases respectively, with 8 bases between them. The CDR3 has 14 amino acids. From germline, CDR1 is SGHTA and CDR2 FQGTGA. Here the CDR3 DNA reads TGTGCCAGCAGCTTAATAGCAGGGACAGATACGCAGTATTTT. It translates to CASSLIAGTDTQYF.

The rearrangement links TRBV7-9 to TRBJ2-1, with 10 positions matching TRBD2. CDR1 and CDR2 from the germline V gene are SEHNR and FQNEAQ (reference sequence). Losses at the gene ends were 4 bases for V and 6 bases for J; bases not matched to a gene: 6. This CDR3 has 15 amino acids. The DNA for the CDR3 is TGTGCCAGCAGCTCCAAACCTAGCGGGAGCAATGAGCAGTTCTTC. It translates to CASSSKPSGSNEQFF.

This chain joins TRBV15 and TRBJ1-5; D is unclear. The CDR3 consists of 15 residues. Trimming shortened V by 5 bases and J by 4 bases, and 15 bases separated the two germline ends. Germline CDR1 LNHNV, CDR2 YYDKDF (reference sequence). CDR3 sequence: CATSYQAGDNQPQHF. CDR3 DNA: TGTGCCACCAGCTACCAGGCCGGGGATAATCAGCCCCAGCATTTT.

A remark on this clonotype: A much bigger clone sits one base away, suggesting this may be a read error. The chain is built from TRBV6-5 and TRBJ2-7; TRBD2 matches 7 bases. Germline CDR1 reads MNHEY; CDR2 reads SVGAGI. The CDR3 spans 16 residues. This CDR3 is CASSYAPDIRDYEQNF. CDR3 sequence (DNA): TGTGCCAGCAGTTACGCACCGGACATACGGGACTACGAGCAGAACTTC.

The table lists this clonotype with a count of one. In DNA form, the CDR3 reads TGCAGCGTTGATCAACAGAGTTCCTACAATGAGCAGTTCTTC. It translates to CSVDQQSSYNEQFF. The chain joins TRBV29-1 to TRBJ2-1; D remains unclear. The germline CDR1 and CDR2 sequences are SQVTM and ANQGSEA. The V end was cut by 3 bases, the J end by 1 base, with 10 bases between. CDR3 size: 14 residues.

This clonotype was counted a few times. A junction end diverges from the germline sequence, so it may reflect a read error. V usage is TRBV7-4 and J usage is TRBJ2-7; D perhaps matches TRBD1 (5 bases). Germline CDR1 and CDR2: SGHVT and SQSDAQ. This CDR3 is 12 amino acids long. As DNA, the CDR3 is TGTGCCAGCAGCCCAGGGTTCTACGAGCAGTGCTTC. Amino acids: CASSPGFYEQCF.

This clonotype was seen many times. V and J are TRBV12-3 or TRBV12-4 and TRBJ1-5; no clear D. The CDR3 consists of 14 residues. V was trimmed by 3 bases and J by 0 bases, leaving 6 bases between them. The CDR3 spells CASSLADSNQPQHF. CDR3 sequence (DNA): TGTGCCAGCAGTTTGGCGGATAGCAATCAGCCCCAGCATTTT.

This clonotype was detected only a few times. The CDR3 DNA sequence: TGCGCCAGCAGCTTTCCGGACGGAGCCCCCTACGAGCAGTACTTC. Translated, it gives CASSFPDGAPYEQYF. The J gene is TRBJ2-7, the V gene TRBV5-1; D remains ambiguous. Looked up from germline, CDR1 is SGHRS and CDR2 is YFSETQ. The CDR3 has 15 amino acids. Deletions cut 2 bases from V and 2 bases from J, with 14 bases between.

This clonotype was detected many times. The genes are TRBV7-9 and TRBJ1-2; a weak D match, TRBD1 (5 bases). The V end was cut by 1 base, the J end by 6 bases, with 9 bases between. The germline V gene encodes CDR1 SEHNR and CDR2 FQNEAQ (reference sequence). The CDR3 is 13 residues long. This CDR3 reads CASSLGGFDGYTF. The CDR3 DNA reads TGTGCCAGCAGCTTAGGGGGGTTTGATGGCTACACCTTC.

The chain is built from TRBV6-2 or TRBV6-3 and TRBJ1-1; a possible D gene is TRBD1 (5 bases). Germline loops: CDR1 MNHEY, CDR2 SVGEGT. The V and J ends lost 0 bases and 1 base respectively, with 9 bases between them. The CDR3 is 15 residues long. CDR3 region: CASSYSGDRNTEAFF. The CDR3 nucleotides are TGTGCCAGCAGTTACTCGGGTGACAGGAACACTGAAGCTTTCTTT.

The rearrangement uses TRBV20-1 and TRBJ2-7, with 13 bases matching TRBD2. This CDR3 contains 20 residues. V lost 0 bases and J lost 1; bases outside the gene matches: 15. Germline V gene lookup returns CDR1 DFQATT and CDR2 SNEGSKA (reference sequence). CDR3 in DNA: TGCAGTGCTAGAGATCCATTCCTGCGGACTAGCGGGAGCGATTCCTACGAGCAGTACTTC. This codes for CSARDPFLRTSGSDSYEQYF.